One and the same sample provided the 21 T cell receptor beta chains below, sequenced in a study of shared T cell receptors in the human thymus (dated by TCRdb to 2020 to 2022). Preparation of the library involved the immunoSEQ multiplex PCR assay. Not all clones reach the TCRdb copy of this immuneACCESS table, which keeps in-frame sequences only. Checked studies attribute under half of the gap to unresolved V genes and leave the rest unexplained. The sample profile shows 630,000 or so clones; approximately 87% of them were found once. The ten largest clones represent about 0.0094% of the sample. These data also formed part of another study, on human thymus T cells.

Sequencing used thymocytes. These receptor sequences come from a boy under two years old with a congenital heart defect. Donor details come from another sample of the same person, matched by shared clones.

This chain joins TRBV28 and TRBJ2-3; the match to TRBD2 covers 11 bases. Losses at the gene ends were 2 bases for V and 10 bases for J; bases not matched to a gene: 8. Germline V gives CDR1 MDHEN, CDR2 SYDVKM. The CDR3 consists of 15 residues. The CDR3 sequence is CASSLISGRALPQYF. The CDR3 DNA sequence: TGTGCCAGCAGTTTAATTAGCGGGAGGGCTCTTCCGCAGTATTTT. Based on the CDR3 plus reference TRBV28 and TRBJ2-3, the full variable domain is DVKVTQSSRYLVKRTGEKVFLECVQDMDHENMFWYRQDPGLGLRLIYFSYDVKMKEKGDIPEGYSVSREKKERFSLILESASTNQTSMYLCASSLISGRALPQYFGPGTRLTVL.

The chain combines TRBV7-8 with TRBJ2-5; 8 bases line up with TRBD1. Germline-derived CDR1 and CDR2 are SGHVS and FQNEAQ. This CDR3 region has 14 residues. J lost 4 bases, V lost 5 bases, and 6 bases had no gene match. The CDR3 is CASSTRTGIETQYF. The DNA for the CDR3 is TGTGCCAGCAGCACCCGGACAGGGATAGAGACCCAGTACTTC.

V is TRBV16 and J is TRBJ2-3; TRBD1 agrees at 7 bases. This CDR3 is 16 amino acids long. Germline V gene lookup returns CDR1 KGHSY and CDR2 FQNENV. The V and J ends lost 4 bases and 0 bases, in that order; junction bases with no gene match: 7. CDR3 region: CASSPGTEVSTDTQYF. Here the CDR3 DNA reads TGTGCCAGCAGCCCCGGGACAGAAGTAAGCACAGATACGCAGTATTTT.

The chain uses TRBV19 and TRBJ1-1; the match to TRBD1 covers 8 bases. The V gene end was trimmed by 8 bases and the J gene end by 1 base; junction bases not matched to a gene: 6. The CDR3 is made up of 14 amino acids. Germline V CDR1 and CDR2: LNHDA, SQIVND (reference sequence). The CDR3 here is CASRDQGANTEAFF. Here the CDR3 DNA reads TGTGCCAGTCGCGACCAGGGGGCGAACACTGAAGCTTTCTTT.

In this sample, this clone turned up once. V and J are TRBV7-3 and TRBJ2-2; 10 bases are shared with TRBD1. The CDR3 contains 17 residues. Germline V gene sequence: CDR1 SGHTA, CDR2 FQGTGA. V shed 0 bases and J 6 bases; nucleotides not matched to a gene: 7. The DNA of the CDR3 is TGTGCCAGCAGCTTAACAACGGGACAGGGGTTCGCCGGGGAGCTGTTTTTT. This gives the protein CASSLTTGQGFAGELFF.

This sequence joins TRBV18 and TRBJ1-4; D remains unclear. Germline V gives CDR1 KGHSH, CDR2 LQKENI. Trimming stripped 2 bases from V and 4 bases from J, with 8 bases between. The CDR3 spans 14 residues. The CDR3 protein is CASSPTYSNEKLFF. DNA of the CDR3: TGTGCCAGCTCACCAACGTACAGTAATGAAAAACTGTTTTTT.

This sequence joins TRBV14 and TRBJ2-1; D is undetermined. The V gene lost 5 bases and the J gene lost 0 bases, with 11 bases spanning the gap. CDR1 and CDR2 from the germline V gene are SGHDN and FVKESK. The CDR3 sequence is 15 residues long. In DNA form, the CDR3 reads TGTGCCAGCAGCTTTACAGCCGTCTCCTACAATGAGCAGTTCTTC. Encoded protein: CASSFTAVSYNEQFF.

This clone has a handful of counts. J is TRBJ2-7 and V is TRBV5-6, with D possibly being TRBD2 (7 bases). Germline lookup yields CDR1 SGHDT and CDR2 YYEEEE. Trimming removed 2 bases from V and 2 bases from J, with 11 bases in between. The CDR3 length is 14 residues. The CDR3 protein is CASSFWGGTYEQYF. The CDR3 coding sequence is TGTGCCAGCAGCTTTTGGGGGGGCACCTACGAGCAGTACTTC.

J is TRBJ2-7 and V is TRBV6-4; 7 nucleotides line up with TRBD1. This CDR3 has 17 amino acids. Trimming took 0 bases from V and 2 from J; bases not matched to a gene: 10. Germline values: CDR1 MRHNA, CDR2 SNTAGT. CDR3 sequence: CASSDSCRGQGAYEQYF. DNA of the CDR3: TGTGCCAGCAGTGACTCGTGTAGGGGGCAAGGCGCCTACGAGCAGTACTTC.

The chain recombines TRBV5-1 with TRBJ2-6, with 7 nucleotides matching TRBD1. This CDR3 is built from 19 residues. Germline lookup yields CDR1 SGHRS and CDR2 YFSETQ. J lost 2 bases, V lost 5 bases, and 16 bases had no gene match. Here the CDR3 reads CASSQKSGQPLAGANVLTF. The DNA of the CDR3 is TGCGCCAGCAGTCAGAAGTCGGGACAGCCCCTCGCTGGGGCCAACGTCCTGACTTTC. The variable domain in full, with the rest retrieved from reference TRBV5-1 and TRBJ2-6, is KAGVTQTPRYLIKTRGQQVTLSCSPISGHRSVSWYQQTPGQGLQFLFEYFSETQRNKGNFPGRFSGRQFSNSRSEMNVSTLELGDSALYLCASSQKSGQPLAGANVLTFGAGSRLTVL.

V is TRBV29-1 and J is TRBJ2-7; 9 bases are shared with TRBD1. V was clipped by 1 base and J by 2 bases; unmatched bases: 0. This CDR3 comprises 13 residues. Germline V gene data show CDR1 as SQVTM and CDR2 as ANQGSEA. CDR3 DNA: TGCAGCGTTGAAGGACAGGGGGCCTACGAGCAGTACTTC. Amino acid sequence: CSVEGQGAYEQYF.

V usage is TRBV5-6 and J usage is TRBJ2-5, with D possibly matching TRBD2 (6 bases). The CDR3 runs to 19 residues. Between the trimmed V and J ends, which lost 5 bases and 3 bases, there was a span of 29 bases. Germline V lookup: CDR1 SGHDT, CDR2 YYEEEE. The CDR3 spells CASSGGTGRDAPKKETQYF. The CDR3 DNA follows: TGTGCCAGCAGTGGTGGGACTGGGCGGGACGCCCCGAAAAAAGAGACCCAGTACTTC.

The chain is built from TRBV5-1 and TRBJ2-3; possibly TRBD1 for D (5 bases). Deletions cut 2 bases from V and 2 bases from J, with 12 bases between. The CDR3 runs to 15 residues. Germline CDR1 SGHRS, CDR2 YFSETQ. The CDR3 DNA reads TGCGCCAGCAGCTTACTGGGGCCCAACACAGATACGCAGTATTTT. Translated: CASSLLGPNTDTQYF. Together with reference TRBV5-1 and TRBJ2-3, the CDR3 gives the full variable domain: KAGVTQTPRYLIKTRGQQVTLSCSPISGHRSVSWYQQTPGQGLQFLFEYFSETQRNKGNFPGRFSGRQFSNSRSEMNVSTLELGDSALYLCASSLLGPNTDTQYFGPGTRLTVL.

This sequence joins TRBV11-2 and TRBJ1-2; possible D gene TRBD1, 5 bases. CDR3 length equals 14 residues. Trimming took off 0 bases at V and 4 bases at J, with 9 bases between the two ends. Germline CDR1 reads SGHAT; CDR2 reads FQNNGV. CDR3 sequence (DNA): TGTGCCAGCAGCTTAGATGGACAAAGCTATGGCTACACCTTC. Encoded protein: CASSLDGQSYGYTF.

This rearrangement joins TRBV7-9 to TRBJ1-6; 8 bases align to TRBD1. Per germline, CDR1 SEHNR and CDR2 FQNEAQ (reference sequence). The CDR3 extends over 15 amino acids. The V segment lost 5 bases and the J segment 4 bases; nucleotides outside the gene matches: 4. The CDR3 nucleotides read TGTGCCAGCAGCCCGGGACAGGAGTATAATTCACCCCTCCACTTT. It codes for CASSPGQEYNSPLHF.

The rearrangement joins TRBV5-1 to TRBJ1-1, with D possibly TRBD1 on 6 matching bases. The CDR3 has 13 residues. Trimming left V 4 bases short and J 4 bases short, with 11 bases between. Germline V lookup: CDR1 SGHRS, CDR2 YFSETQ. CDR3 coding DNA: TGCGCCAGCAGCGAATCAGGGGCCACTGAAGCTTTCTTT. Residues: CASSESGATEAFF. Drawing the rest from reference TRBV5-1 and TRBJ1-1, the complete variable domain is KAGVTQTPRYLIKTRGQQVTLSCSPISGHRSVSWYQQTPGQGLQFLFEYFSETQRNKGNFPGRFSGRQFSNSRSEMNVSTLELGDSALYLCASSESGATEAFFGQGTRLTVV.

This chain joins TRBV10-3 and TRBJ2-5; 11 nucleotides agree with TRBD1. The CDR3 consists of 15 residues. Germline lookup yields CDR1 ENHRY and CDR2 SYGVKD. V lost 4 bases, J lost 4 bases, and 5 bases stayed unmatched. The CDR3 DNA reads as TGTGCCATCAGTGGTGGACAGGGGGCAACAGAGACCCAGTACTTC. It is translated as CAISGGQGATETQYF.

This chain connects TRBV29-1 to TRBJ1-5, with D uncertain. This CDR3 contains 12 residues. CDR1 and CDR2 from the germline V gene are SQVTM and ANQGSEA. The V end was cut by 5 bases, the J end by 0 bases, with 5 bases between. CDR3 nucleotide sequence: TGCAGCGTTCAACATAGCAATCAGCCCCAGCATTTT. Amino acid sequence: CSVQHSNQPQHF. The full variable domain, its missing parts supplied by reference TRBV29-1 and TRBJ1-5, is SAVISQKPSRDICQRGTSLTIQCQVDSQVTMMFWYRQQPGQSLTLIATANQGSEATYESGFVIDKFPISRPNLTFSTLTVSNMSPEDSSIYLCSVQHSNQPQHFGDGTRLSIL.

This CDR3 is CASSQGPRGSTVGPLHF. The CDR3 coding sequence is TGCGCCAGCAGCCAAGGCCCCAGGGGGTCCACCGTCGGACCCCTCCACTTT. The chain recombines TRBV4-1 with TRBJ1-6; the match to TRBD1 covers 7 bases. The junction had 15 bases not matched to a gene; V was cut back by 1 base and J by 12 bases. The length of the CDR3 is 17 residues. Germline V gene data show CDR1 as MGHRA and CDR2 as YSYEKL.

The chain has TRBV29-1 and TRBJ2-5; a weak D match, TRBD1 (6 bases). V shed 3 bases and J shed 1 base, with 12 bases lying between them. The CDR3 spans 14 residues. CDR1 SQVTM and CDR2 ANQGSEA come from the germline V gene. CDR3 bases: TGCAGCGTTGATCTACGGGACACCCAAGAGACCCAGTACTTC. It encodes CSVDLRDTQETQYF.

The chain is built from TRBV11-3 and TRBJ2-7, with D tentatively TRBD2 (6 bases). Germline CDR1 and CDR2: SGHNT and YENEEA. The V end was cut by 5 bases, the J end by 2 bases, with 13 bases between. This CDR3 has 14 amino acids. The CDR3 region has the DNA TGTGCCAGCAGCCTTACGGGGGTCGCCTACGAGCAGTACTTC. It translates to CASSLTGVAYEQYF.